The 30 T cell receptor beta chains listed next were all sequenced from one sample in a study of CXCR3-negative and CXCR3-positive naive CD8 T cells (dated by TCRdb to between 2018 and 2021). General study outcomes and caveats: Compared with CXCR3-negative naive cells, CXCR3-positive naive cells had TRB CDR3s with higher hydrophobicity (lower Kidera factor 4), lower energy, and higher strength and volume indices.

The instrument was a NextSeq 550. The Human TCR Profiling Kit (MiLaboratory) was used to prepare UMI-labeled 5' RACE TRB cDNA libraries. The reads were reprocessed in TCRdb, with one entry per CDR3 protein sequence and no accompanying DNA. The record for this sample contains 95,000 to 100,000 distinct CDR3 sequences. Around 0.99% of the sample is held by the ten biggest clonotypes. Antigen specificity for these receptors is unknown. Sequencing used naive CXCR3+ CD8+ T cells from blood. The cell subset or site label of this sample denotes: CD45RO-CCR7+CD27+CD95- naive CD8+ T cells expressing CXCR3 (TNR3+). The receptors shown here come from a human donor in good health. Some clones in this sample may be carry-over from other donors' samples.

This chain uses TRBV12-3 or TRBV12-4 with TRBJ2-2; the D call of TRBD1 rests on TCRdb alone, since no DNA is present to check it. The CDR3 covers 12 residues. This CDR3 is CASSSPSGELFF.

The gene calls are TRBV27 and TRBJ2-1. CDR1 MNHEY and CDR2 SMNVEV come from the germline V gene (reference sequence). The CDR3 totals 13 residues. The CDR3 reads CASRMSSYNEQFF.

This chain uses TRBV10-3 with TRBJ2-7. Germline V CDR1 and CDR2: ENHRY, SYGVKD. CDR3 length equals 12 residues. CDR3: CATRGDSYEQYF.

The chain has TRBV5-1 and TRBJ1-2. Looked up from germline, CDR1 is SGHRS and CDR2 is YFSETQ. CDR3 length: 13 amino acids. The CDR3 is CASSGVLGEGYTF.

The chain employs TRBV20-1 and TRBJ2-5; the D call of TRBD1 rests on TCRdb alone, since no DNA is present to check it. CDR1 and CDR2 from the germline V gene are DFQATT and SNEGSKA (reference sequence). This CDR3 is built from 14 residues. CDR3 amino acids: CSARTGLYQETQYF.

V and J are TRBV14 and TRBJ2-2; TCRdb returns TRBD1, unconfirmable since there is no DNA. The CDR3 is made up of 16 amino acids. CDR1 is SGHDN and CDR2 is FVKESK in the germline V gene. Here the CDR3 reads CASSESTGANTGELFF.

The rearrangement joins TRBV20-1 to TRBJ2-3; TCRdb calls TRBD2, which cannot be checked without DNA. The CDR3 loop spans 14 amino acids. Germline CDR1 is DFQATT and CDR2 is SNEGSKA (reference sequence). The CDR3 is CSASLAGGGDTQYF.

This rearrangement joins TRBV19 to TRBJ2-3; without DNA, the TCRdb call of TRBD1 cannot be checked. Looked up from germline, CDR1 is LNHDA and CDR2 is SQIVND (reference sequence). This CDR3 is 15 amino acids long. This CDR3 is CASSMGTGPTDTQYF.

The rearrangement uses TRBV4-3 and TRBJ2-1. The CDR3 extends over 15 amino acids. From germline, CDR1 is LGHNA and CDR2 YSLEER. The CDR3 sequence: CASSQGHIQNNEQFF.

The rearrangement links TRBV20-1 to TRBJ2-7; without DNA, the TCRdb call of TRBD1 cannot be checked. This CDR3 has 13 amino acids. Looked up from germline, CDR1 is DFQATT and CDR2 is SNEGSKA (reference sequence). The CDR3 region is CSASGGHSYEQYF.

V and J are TRBV29-1 and TRBJ1-2. CDR3 size: 13 residues. CDR1 and CDR2 from the germline V gene are SQVTM and ANQGSEA. The CDR3: CSGGSFPNYGYTF.

V usage is TRBV7-6 and J usage is TRBJ1-3; TCRdb's assignment of TRBD1 cannot be checked, as there is no DNA. The CDR3 has 18 amino acids. Germline V gene sequence: CDR1 SGHVS, CDR2 FNYEAQ. The CDR3 loop is CASSDGTGVPPSGNTIYF.

V usage is TRBV29-1 and J usage is TRBJ2-2. The germline CDR1 and CDR2 sequences are SQVTM and ANQGSEA. The CDR3 sequence is 13 residues long. CDR3 in amino acids: CSVENSPTGELFF.

This sequence joins TRBV19 and TRBJ2-7. The germline V gene encodes CDR1 LNHDA and CDR2 SQIVND (reference sequence). CDR3 length equals 13 residues. The CDR3 loop reads CASSTGISYEQCF. Using reference TRBV19 and TRBJ2-7 for the parts outside the CDR3, the full variable domain is DGGITQSPKYLFRKEGQNVTLSCEQNLNHDAMYWYRQDPGQGLRLIYYSQIVNDFQKGDIAEGYSVSREKKESFPLTVTSAQKNPTAFYLCASSTGISYEQCFGPGTRLTVT.

The CDR3 loop is CASSHEETQYF. The chain has TRBV7-9 and TRBJ2-5. CDR1 and CDR2 (germline): SEHNR, FQNEAQ (reference sequence). The CDR3 runs 11 residues.

The chain has TRBV29-1 and TRBJ2-1. This CDR3 is 15 amino acids long. The germline V gene has CDR1 SQVTM and CDR2 ANQGSEA. Here the CDR3 reads CSVQNDRAVYNEQFF.

This chain connects TRBV7-9 to TRBJ2-7; TCRdb lists TRBD2, though no DNA is available to test this call. Per the germline V gene, CDR1 is SEHNR and CDR2 is FQNEAQ (reference sequence). The CDR3 covers 12 residues. This CDR3 is CASSPPRGEQYF.

This chain links TRBV18 with TRBJ2-1; TCRdb reports TRBD1, a call that lacks DNA to check it against. CDR1 and CDR2 from the germline V gene are KGHSH and LQKENI. The CDR3 extends over 16 amino acids. CDR3 sequence reads: CASSGAYRDSYNEQFF. The full variable domain, rest sourced from reference TRBV18 and TRBJ2-1, is NAGVMQNPRHLVRRRGQEARLRCSPMKGHSHVYWYRQLPEEGLKFMVYLQKENIIDESGMPKERFSAEFPKEGPSILRIQQVVRGDSAAYFCASSGAYRDSYNEQFFGPGTRLTVL.

V usage is TRBV12-3 or TRBV12-4 and J usage is TRBJ2-4. This CDR3 is 13 amino acids long. This CDR3 reads CASSPIAKNIQYF.

J is TRBJ2-7 and V is TRBV7-9; TCRdb outputs TRBD1, but without DNA this stays unchecked. The germline V gene encodes CDR1 SEHNR and CDR2 FQNEAQ (reference sequence). The CDR3 is 16 residues long. CDR3 region: CASSIPSGTDPYEQYF.

The V gene is TRBV6-2 or TRBV6-3, the J gene TRBJ2-2; TCRdb reports TRBD1, a call that lacks DNA to check it against. CDR3 size: 14 residues. Germline values: CDR1 MNHEY, CDR2 SVGEGT. The CDR3 loop reads CASRGAPDTGELFF.

The chain links TRBV14 to TRBJ2-5. CDR3 size: 11 residues. Germline CDR1 SGHDN, CDR2 FVKESK. The CDR3 is CASSHQETQYF.

This rearrangement joins TRBV11-2 to TRBJ2-2; as DNA is missing, the TRBD2 call by TCRdb cannot be tested. Germline loops: CDR1 SGHAT, CDR2 FQNNGV. The CDR3 length is 16 residues. The CDR3: CASSSLAGEHTGELFF.

The genes are TRBV7-9 and TRBJ2-1; the D call of TRBD1 rests on TCRdb alone, since no DNA is present to check it. The CDR3 spans 15 residues. In germline, CDR1 is SEHNR, CDR2 FQNEAQ (reference sequence). The chain's CDR3 is CASSLEQGGGNEQFF.

The chain combines TRBV5-1 with TRBJ1-1. Germline CDR1 SGHRS, CDR2 YFSETQ. The CDR3 has 12 residues. CDR3 in amino acids: CASNLDGPEAFF.

The chain's CDR3 is CASSFRQGRNYGYTF. The J gene is TRBJ1-2, the V gene TRBV28; the D gene TCRdb calls, TRBD1, cannot be checked with no DNA. Per germline, CDR1 MDHEN and CDR2 SYDVKM. The CDR3 totals 15 residues.

The J gene is TRBJ2-7, the V gene TRBV12-3 or TRBV12-4; absent DNA, TCRdb's TRBD1 call cannot be checked. The CDR3 is 14 amino acids. The CDR3 loop reads CASSNPGHPYEQYF.

This chain uses TRBV19 with TRBJ2-2; there is no DNA to check the TCRdb D call of TRBD2. Per the germline V gene, CDR1 is LNHDA and CDR2 is SQIVND (reference sequence). CDR3 length: 15 residues. The chain's CDR3 is CASSIGTYATGELFF.

This chain connects TRBV7-9 to TRBJ2-7; TCRdb picks TRBD1, but there is no DNA to check that call. This CDR3 has 15 amino acids. Per germline, CDR1 SEHNR and CDR2 FQNEAQ (reference sequence). This CDR3 reads CASSAGQGDPYEQYF.

CDR3 protein: CASSYSRQTSEYNEQFF. The chain carries TRBV6-5 and TRBJ2-1; TCRdb's D call of TRBD2 is untestable without DNA. The CDR3 is 17 amino acids. CDR1 MNHEY and CDR2 SVGAGI come from the germline V gene.